Each of the 9 T cell receptor beta chains below was sequenced from the same sample in a study of T cell responses to AZD1222 COVID-19 vaccine. TCRdb keeps only in-frame clones here, not all; method: immunoSEQ multiplex PCR. The data show 150,000 or so clones, with 90% to 95% seen just once and less than 2% held by the top ten. Sequences were derived from peripheral blood, sampled on day 0 of AZD1222 vaccination. The receptors shown here come from an adult in good health.

V usage is TRBV7-9 and J usage is TRBJ1-1; 10 bases are shared with TRBD1. Trimming removed 5 bases from V and 1 base from J; junction bases left unmatched: 16. The germline gives CDR1 SEHNR, CDR2 FQNEAQ (reference sequence). This CDR3 contains 19 residues. Here the CDR3 DNA reads TGTGCCAGCAGCCAAACGCGGACAGGGGGTCTCCTAGGGAACACTGAAGCTTTCTTT. As protein: CASSQTRTGGLLGNTEAFF.

The chain employs TRBV30 and TRBJ1-5; possibly TRBD1 for D (5 bases). Deletions cut 0 bases from V and 6 bases from J, with 12 bases between. The CDR3 contains 14 residues. In germline, CDR1 is GTSNPN, CDR2 SVGIG (reference sequence). For the CDR3, the DNA is TGTGCCTGGAGTGTAAGGTGGGGGGGTCAGCCCCAGCATTTT. It yields the protein CAWSVRWGGQPQHF.

The chain is built from TRBV7-9 and TRBJ1-4; possible D gene TRBD1, 5 bases. The CDR3 spans 15 residues. The germline CDR1 and CDR2 sequences are SEHNR and FQNEAQ (reference sequence). Trimming stripped 5 bases from V and 0 bases from J, with 10 bases between. The CDR3 is CASSERGATNEKLFF. The CDR3 coding sequence is TGTGCCAGCAGCGAAAGGGGTGCAACTAATGAAAAACTGTTTTTT.

This chain connects TRBV20-1 to TRBJ1-6; the D is unclear. V was shortened by 3 bases and J by 7 bases, with 16 bases between the two germline ends. CDR3 length equals 15 residues. Per the germline V gene, CDR1 is DFQATT and CDR2 is SNEGSKA (reference sequence). The CDR3 sequence is CSASKGSNSNSPLHF. The CDR3 nucleotides are TGCAGTGCTAGTAAGGGCAGCAACTCAAATTCACCCCTCCACTTT.

The V gene is TRBV7-6, the J gene TRBJ2-7; D gene uncertain. V was cut by 5 bases and J by 1 base, with 12 bases left in between. This CDR3 contains 14 residues. Germline V CDR1 and CDR2: SGHVS, FNYEAQ. The CDR3 is CASSLLLGSYEQYF. CDR3 DNA sequence: TGTGCCAGCAGCCTCCTATTAGGATCCTACGAGCAGTACTTC.

The chain joins TRBV29-1 to TRBJ2-1, with TRBD2 matching over 7 bases. Germline loops: CDR1 SQVTM, CDR2 ANQGSEA. The CDR3 loop spans 15 amino acids. V gave up 6 bases and J gave up 0 bases; unmatched junction bases: 8. As DNA, the CDR3 is TGCAGCGTGCCCTCTAGCGGAAGCTCCTACAATGAGCAGTTCTTC. It codes for CSVPSSGSSYNEQFF.

The gene calls are TRBV9 and TRBJ2-1, with 7 bases lining up with TRBD1. V was clipped by 3 bases and J by 1 base; unmatched bases: 7. Germline lookup yields CDR1 SGDLS and CDR2 YYNGEE. This CDR3 spans 16 amino acids. The CDR3 protein is CASSETGKRSYNEQFF. Here the CDR3 DNA reads TGTGCCAGCAGCGAGACAGGGAAGAGGTCCTACAATGAGCAGTTCTTC.

The chain recombines TRBV2 with TRBJ2-3; 7 nucleotides agree with TRBD1. Per the germline V gene, CDR1 is SNHLY and CDR2 is FYNNEI. V shed 9 bases, J shed 2 bases, and the junction held 8 bases outside the gene matches. This CDR3 is built from 14 residues. In DNA form, the CDR3 reads TGTGCCAGTGGAGGTCAGGGGGTCACAGATACGCAGTATTTT. It encodes CASGGQGVTDTQYF.

The chain uses TRBV5-5 and TRBJ2-7; 8 bases match TRBD1. The V gene's germline CDR1 is SGHKS and CDR2 YYEKEE (reference sequence). The V segment lost 0 bases and the J segment 5 bases; nucleotides outside the gene matches: 13. This CDR3 is 17 amino acids long. The CDR3 region is CASSLGPQGAELNEQYF. The CDR3 DNA follows: TGTGCCAGCAGCTTGGGCCCCCAGGGGGCTGAGTTGAACGAGCAGTACTTC.